This T cell receptor (beta chain) was observed in a study of OX40 agonist ivuxolimab in advanced cancers. Comment on this clone: One end of the junction is discordant with germline, which a read error may explain.

Sequencing used immunoSEQ multiplex PCR; TCRdb keeps in-frame clones, though not all of them. The data show 78,000 or so clones, with about 92% seen just once and roughly 10% held by the top ten. This TCR was recovered from an adult with an advanced solid tumor such as melanoma, head and neck, liver or kidney cancer. Sample: CD4+ or CD8+ T cells sorted from blood, taken in a trial of the OX40 agonist ivuxolimab.

CDR3 residues: CASSEEKLFF. CDR3 coding DNA: TGTGCCAGCAGCGAAGAAAAACTGTTTTTT. V and J are TRBV2 and TRBJ1-4; D not certain. The germline CDR1 and CDR2 sequences are SNHLY and FYNNEI. This CDR3 region has 10 residues.